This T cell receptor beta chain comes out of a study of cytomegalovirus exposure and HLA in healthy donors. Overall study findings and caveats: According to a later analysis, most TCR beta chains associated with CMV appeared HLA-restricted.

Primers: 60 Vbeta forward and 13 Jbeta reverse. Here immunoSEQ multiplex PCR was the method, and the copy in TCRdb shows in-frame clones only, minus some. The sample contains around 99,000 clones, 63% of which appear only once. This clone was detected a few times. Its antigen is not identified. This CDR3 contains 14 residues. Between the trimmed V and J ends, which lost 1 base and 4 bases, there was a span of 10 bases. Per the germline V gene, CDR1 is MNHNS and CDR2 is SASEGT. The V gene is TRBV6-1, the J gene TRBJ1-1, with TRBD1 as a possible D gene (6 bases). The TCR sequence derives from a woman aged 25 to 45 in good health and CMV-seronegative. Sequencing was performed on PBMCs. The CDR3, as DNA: TGTGCCAGCAGTGAAGGCAGACAGGCCACTGAAGCTTTCTTT. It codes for CASSEGRQATEAFF.